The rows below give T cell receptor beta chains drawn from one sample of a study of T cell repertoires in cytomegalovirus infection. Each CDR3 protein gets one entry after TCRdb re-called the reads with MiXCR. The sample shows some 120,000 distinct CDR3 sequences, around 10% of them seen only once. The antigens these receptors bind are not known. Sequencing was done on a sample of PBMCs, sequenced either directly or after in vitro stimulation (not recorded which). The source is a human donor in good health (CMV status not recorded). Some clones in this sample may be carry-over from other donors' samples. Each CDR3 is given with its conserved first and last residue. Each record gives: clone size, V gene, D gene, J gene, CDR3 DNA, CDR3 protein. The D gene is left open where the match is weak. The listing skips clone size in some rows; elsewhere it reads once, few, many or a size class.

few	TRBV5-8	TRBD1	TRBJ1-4	TGTGCCAGCAGCTTGACAGGGGGCAGTAATGAAAAACTGTTTTTT	CASSLTGGSNEKLFF
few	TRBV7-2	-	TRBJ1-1	TGTGCCAGCAGCTTCCAGGGGAGGAACACTGAAGCTTTCTTT	CASSFQGRNTEAFF
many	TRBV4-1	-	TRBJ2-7	TGCGCCAGCAGCCAAGATCTGGGGTGGACATACGAGCAGTACTTC	CASSQDLGWTYEQYF
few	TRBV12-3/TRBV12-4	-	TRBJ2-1	TGTGCCAGCAGTTTACAGCGCGAATACGGCAATGAGCAGTTCTTC	CASSLQREYGNEQFF
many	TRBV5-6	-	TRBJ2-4	TGTGCCAGCAGCCCGACCTCAGCCAAAAACATTCAGTACTTC	CASSPTSAKNIQYF
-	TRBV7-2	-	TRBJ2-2	TGTGCCAGCAGCCACCTTTCCGGGGAGCTGTTTTTT	CASSHLSGELFF
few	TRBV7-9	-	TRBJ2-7	TGTGCCAGCAGCTTCAGGGGAGACCTCATCAAACCCATCTCCTACGAGCAGTACTTC	CASSFRGDLIKPISYEQYF
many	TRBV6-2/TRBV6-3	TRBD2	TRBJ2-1	TGTGCCAGCAGAATGAGGTCGACTAGCGGGGGTCTCAGGAATGAGCAGTTCTTC	CASRMRSTSGGLRNEQFF
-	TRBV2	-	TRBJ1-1	TGTGCCAGCAGTGAAATGAACACTGAAGCTTTCTTT	CASSEMNTEAFF
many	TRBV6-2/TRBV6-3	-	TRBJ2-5	TGTGCCAGCATCGGACGGAATCGACTAGGAGTGGGGCAAGAGACCCAGTACTTC	CASIGRNRLGVGQETQYF
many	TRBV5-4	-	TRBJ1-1	TGTGCCAGCAGCTCATATAACGAACAGGAAGCTTTCTTT	CASSSYNEQEAFF
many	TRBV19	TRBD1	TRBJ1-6	TGTGCCAGTACCGGGGACAGGGGCTACGGTTCACCCCTCCACTTT	CASTGDRGYGSPLHF
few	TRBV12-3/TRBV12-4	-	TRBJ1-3	TGTGCCAGCGAACGAAACACCATATATTTT	CASERNTIYF
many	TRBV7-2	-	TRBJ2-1	TGTGCCAGCTGTCCCGGGTATGGCGCCTTGAATGAGCAGTTCTTC	CASCPGYGALNEQFF
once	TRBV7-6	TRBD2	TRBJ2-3	TGTGCCAGCAGCTTAGCTAAAGGACTAGCGGGAGCGGATACGCAGTATTTT	CASSLAKGLAGADTQYF
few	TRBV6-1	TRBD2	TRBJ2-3	TGTGCCAGCAGGCCCGGGACTAGCGGGAGAGGAAATACGCAGTATTTT	CASRPGTSGRGNTQYF
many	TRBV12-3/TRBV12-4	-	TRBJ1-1	TGTGCCAGCAAATTACAGGTGAACACTGAAGCTTTCTTT	CASKLQVNTEAFF
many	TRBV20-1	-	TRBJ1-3	TGCAGTGCCAGGGCCCCGTGGAGGGGGGCAAGCGTTGGTGGAAACACCATATATTTT	CSARAPWRGASVGGNTIYF
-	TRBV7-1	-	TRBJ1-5	TGTGCCAGCAGCTCCGGGGGGCAGGGGAGCAATCAGCCCCAGCATTTT	CASSSGGQGSNQPQHF
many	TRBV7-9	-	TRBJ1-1	TGTGCCAGCACCAATCCGGGACAAATGAACACTGAAGCTTTCTTT	CASTNPGQMNTEAFF